These 31 T cell receptor beta chains came from one sample sequenced in a study of blood T cell repertoires in COVID-19. TCRdb keeps only in-frame clones here, not all; method: immunoSEQ multiplex PCR. The sample holds fewer than 300,000 clones, 84% seen once. Sequenced: peripheral blood. These TCRs come from a human donor with COVID-19, enrolled during active disease. The donor label of this sample is uncertain.

In its sample, this clone was seen a few times. The rearrangement uses TRBV7-2 and TRBJ2-3; no reliable D call. Germline CDR1 reads SGHTA; CDR2 reads FQGNSA. V was cut by 2 bases and J by 2 bases, with 2 bases left in between. This CDR3 comprises 12 residues. CDR3 sequence: CASSLYTDTQYF. CDR3 in DNA: TGTGCCAGCAGCTTATACACAGATACGCAGTATTTT.

The V and J genes are TRBV19 and TRBJ2-7; TRBD2 is a possible D gene (5 bases). CDR3 length equals 15 residues. V gave up 5 bases and J gave up 0 bases, with 14 bases separating them. Germline V lookup: CDR1 LNHDA, CDR2 SQIVND (reference sequence). The DNA of the CDR3 is TGTGCCAGTAGTTGGACTGCCAAGAGCTCCTACGAGCAGTACTTC. As protein: CASSWTAKSSYEQYF.

The V and J genes are TRBV6-5 and TRBJ1-1; D gene uncertain. The ends were cut back, 3 bases at V and 8 bases at J, with 13 bases in the middle. The CDR3 spans 13 residues. Germline V lookup: CDR1 MNHEY, CDR2 SVGAGI. Here the CDR3 reads CASSYGRAREAFF. CDR3 coding DNA: TGTGCCAGCAGTTATGGGCGGGCCAGGGAAGCTTTCTTT.

This clone appeared a single time. The genes are TRBV5-6 and TRBJ1-6; D perhaps matches TRBD1 (6 bases). Deletions cut 4 bases from V and 7 bases from J, with 9 bases between. The CDR3 length is 13 residues. Per the germline V gene, CDR1 is SGHDT and CDR2 is YYEEEE. The CDR3 loop reads CASSPDRNSPLHF. CDR3 nucleotide sequence: TGTGCCAGCAGCCCTGACAGGAATTCACCCCTCCACTTT.

The chain carries TRBV10-1 and TRBJ2-5, with 7 bases fitting TRBD1. Per germline, CDR1 WNHNN and CDR2 SYGVQD (reference sequence). The CDR3 consists of 14 residues. The junction had 8 bases not matched to a gene; V was cut back by 7 bases and J by 3 bases. In DNA, the CDR3 is TGCGCCAGCATGGAAAGGGACAGAAAAGAGACCCAGTACTTC. Amino acid sequence: CASMERDRKETQYF.

J is TRBJ1-5 and V is TRBV7-2; 7 bases are a match to TRBD1. This CDR3 has 13 residues. Germline assignment: CDR1 SGHTA and CDR2 FQGNSA. V trimming: 5 bases; J trimming: 7 bases; junction bases outside the gene matches: 5. This CDR3 is CASSLSGGQPQHF. CDR3 in DNA: TGTGCCAGCAGCCTCTCAGGGGGACAGCCCCAGCATTTT. Full variable domain (outside the CDR3, taken from reference TRBV7-2 and TRBJ1-5): GAGVSQSPSNKVTEKGKDVELRCDPISGHTALYWYRQSLGQGLEFLIYFQGNSAPDKSGLPSDRFSAERTGGSVSTLTIQRTQQEDSAVYLCASSLSGGQPQHFGDGTRLSIL.

This clone turned up a few times. The rearrangement joins TRBV19 to TRBJ1-1; 7 bases fit TRBD1. V lost 2 bases to trimming and J lost 10 bases; unmatched junction nucleotides: 7. CDR3 length: 13 amino acids. CDR1 LNHDA and CDR2 SQIVND come from the germline V gene (reference sequence). The DNA of the CDR3 is TGTGCCAGTAGTATAATCGAGGGGGCGGTAGCTTTCTTT. Translated, it gives CASSIIEGAVAFF.

This chain connects TRBV28 to TRBJ2-3; 8 bases agree with TRBD1. The CDR3 is 13 residues long. Trimming cost V 5 bases and J 5 bases; bases outside gene matches: 3. From germline, CDR1 is MDHEN and CDR2 SYDVKM. The CDR3 loop is CASSQDRGDTQYF. CDR3 nucleotide sequence: TGTGCCAGCAGTCAAGACAGGGGAGATACGCAGTATTTT.

The gene calls are TRBV5-1 and TRBJ1-1; 11 bases line up with TRBD1. V trimming: 4 bases; J trimming: 7 bases; junction bases outside the gene matches: 6. CDR3 length: 14 residues. CDR1 SGHRS and CDR2 YFSETQ come from the germline V gene. The CDR3 protein is CASSLGQGGLEAFF. In DNA form, the CDR3 reads TGCGCCAGCAGCCTGGGACAGGGGGGCCTTGAAGCTTTCTTT.

CDR3 amino acids: CAWNAGPYSYEQYF. CDR3 bases: TGTGCCTGGAATGCGGGTCCCTACTCCTACGAGCAGTACTTC. The genes are TRBV30 and TRBJ2-7; D is possibly TRBD2 (5 bases). The CDR3 runs 14 residues. Germline V gives CDR1 GTSNPN, CDR2 SVGIG (reference sequence). The V and J ends lost 4 bases and 0 bases respectively, with 13 bases between them.

J is TRBJ2-6 and V is TRBV18; 11 positions match TRBD2. CDR3 size: 23 residues. Germline V CDR1 and CDR2: KGHSH, LQKENI. Trimming at V came to 0 bases and at J to 1 base, leaving 17 bases not matched to a gene. The CDR3 nucleotides read TGTGCCAGCTCACCACCGATTTTGGCCGGGACTAGCGGCTGGAAATCTGGGGCCAACGTCCTGACTTTC. It is translated as CASSPPILAGTSGWKSGANVLTF.

About this clone: An end of the junction does not agree with germline; a read error may underlie this. The gene calls are TRBV7-7 and TRBJ1-5, with D hard to call. CDR1 SSHAT and CDR2 FNYEAQ come from the germline V gene (reference sequence). This CDR3 has 13 residues. The DNA of the CDR3 is TGTGCTAGCAGCTTAGAACGAGATCAGCCCCAGCATTTT. Protein product: CASSLERDQPQHF. Combining the CDR3 with reference TRBV7-7 and TRBJ1-5 gives the whole variable domain GAGVSQSPRYKVTKRGQDVTLRCDPISSHATLYWYQQALGQGPEFLTYFNYEAQPDKSGLPSDRFSAERPEGSISTLTIQRTEQRDSAMYRCASSLERDQPQHFGDGTRLSIL.

DNA of the CDR3: TGTGCCAGCAGTCTTTCCGGGACTAGCGAGTTCTTC. Translation gives CASSLSGTSEFF. The chain carries TRBV7-9 and TRBJ2-1; 10 bases agree with TRBD2. V dropped 6 bases and J dropped 14; count of bases not matched to a gene: 7. The germline V gene encodes CDR1 SEHNR and CDR2 FQNEAQ (reference sequence). The CDR3 spans 12 residues.

This chain uses TRBV28 with TRBJ2-3; tentatively, D is TRBD1 (5 bases). Per the germline V gene, CDR1 is MDHEN and CDR2 is SYDVKM. The V end lost 3 bases, the J end lost 4 bases, and 14 bases lay between the germline ends. The CDR3 runs 15 residues. For the CDR3, the DNA is TGTGCCAGCAGTTTCGACAGTCATGAAGCAGATACGCAGTATTTT. Translating it yields CASSFDSHEADTQYF.

The CDR3 bases are TGTGCCAGTACCCAACAGGGCCCGGGTGAAAAACTGTTTTTT. Translated: CASTQQGPGEKLFF. The chain joins TRBV19 to TRBJ1-4; the D gene is possibly TRBD1 (6 bases). Germline V gene data show CDR1 as LNHDA and CDR2 as SQIVND (reference sequence). The CDR3 extends over 14 amino acids. Trimming took 7 bases from V and 7 from J, leaving 16 bases between them.

This clone was seen more than once but under ten times. The chain recombines TRBV19 with TRBJ2-1; possible D gene TRBD1, 6 bases. Per germline, CDR1 LNHDA and CDR2 SQIVND (reference sequence). The CDR3 extends over 14 amino acids. Between the trimmed V and J ends, which lost 1 base and 9 bases, there was a span of 13 bases. CDR3 sequence: CASSIVQGFGEQFF. DNA of the CDR3: TGTGCCAGTAGTATAGTCCAGGGGTTCGGTGAGCAGTTCTTC.

The V and J genes are TRBV5-1 and TRBJ2-3; 16 positions match TRBD2. J gave up 5 bases and V 0 bases, and 9 bases lay outside the gene matches. The CDR3 is 19 residues long. The germline V gene encodes CDR1 SGHRS and CDR2 YFSETQ. Here the CDR3 reads CASSLVGTSGRAAGDTQYF. The CDR3 coding sequence is TGCGCCAGCAGCTTGGTTGGGACTAGCGGGAGGGCCGCGGGAGATACGCAGTATTTT.

This sequence joins TRBV10-3 and TRBJ2-7, with D possibly being TRBD1 (5 bases). Between the trimmed V and J ends, which lost 2 bases and 2 bases, there was a span of 13 bases. The CDR3 covers 15 residues. CDR1 is ENHRY and CDR2 is SYGVKD in the germline V gene. The CDR3 nucleotides read TGTGCCATCAGTGAGCCAGGGTCCCCTACCTACGAGCAGTACTTC. Translation: CAISEPGSPTYEQYF.

This chain uses TRBV7-3 with TRBJ2-5; 10 nucleotides line up with TRBD2. V trimming: 1 base; J trimming: 5 bases; junction bases outside the gene matches: 7. The CDR3 sequence is 16 residues long. The germline CDR1 and CDR2 sequences are SGHTA and FQGTGA. CDR3: CASSLMPATSGETQYF. The CDR3 DNA sequence: TGTGCCAGCAGCTTAATGCCTGCGACTAGCGGGGAGACCCAGTACTTC.

V and J are TRBV19 and TRBJ1-2; 7 bases align to TRBD1. The junction had 5 bases not matched to a gene; V was cut back by 5 bases and J by 5 bases. This CDR3 spans 13 amino acids. Germline CDR1 is LNHDA and CDR2 is SQIVND (reference sequence). CDR3 residues: CASSSGTAYGYTF. In DNA form, the CDR3 reads TGTGCCAGTAGTTCGGGGACAGCGTATGGCTACACCTTC.

A remark on this clone: At one end the junction does not follow the germline gene, possibly because of a read error. This chain connects TRBV7-7 to TRBJ2-1; 10 nucleotides line up with TRBD2. The germline gives CDR1 SSHAT, CDR2 FNYEAQ (reference sequence). The CDR3 contains 16 residues. DNA of the CDR3: TGTGCTAGCAGCTTATTGAGCGGGAGGGCCGAGGTTGAGCAGTTCTTC. Its translation is CASSLLSGRAEVEQFF.

This clone is a singleton in its sample. This chain uses TRBV7-2 with TRBJ2-2, with a tentative D call TRBD2 (5 bases). V dropped 4 bases and J dropped 15 bases, with 30 bases sitting between them. Germline V gene lookup returns CDR1 SGHTA and CDR2 FQGNSA. The CDR3 length is 17 residues. The DNA of the CDR3 is TGTGCCAGCAGCTCCCATCCCCTCCGGGCCACACTAGAGGCGGTGTTTTTT. As protein: CASSSHPLRATLEAVFF. Full variable domain (remainder filled in from reference TRBV7-2 and TRBJ2-2): GAGVSQSPSNKVTEKGKDVELRCDPISGHTALYWYRQSLGQGLEFLIYFQGNSAPDKSGLPSDRFSAERTGGSVSTLTIQRTQQEDSAVYLCASSSHPLRATLEAVFFGEGSRLTVL.

On this clone itself: The same CDR3 can be traced to other DNA sequences in this sample. This sequence joins TRBV2 and TRBJ2-1, with 9 nucleotides matching TRBD2. Germline loops: CDR1 SNHLY, CDR2 FYNNEI. The J segment lost 6 bases and the V segment lost 1 base, leaving 4 bases of the junction unmatched. The CDR3 length is 15 residues. The CDR3 protein is CASSEVAGVSNEQFF. The CDR3 DNA follows: TGTGCCAGCAGTGAAGTAGCGGGAGTAAGCAATGAGCAGTTCTTC.

CDR3 nucleotides: TGTGCCAGCAGTTACAGACTAGCGGGACCGGCTGGGGAGCAGTTCTTC. Its translation: CASSYRLAGPAGEQFF. The rearrangement links TRBV2 to TRBJ2-1; 11 nucleotides match TRBD2. The CDR3 is made up of 16 amino acids. The J segment lost 10 bases and the V segment lost 5 bases, leaving 13 bases of the junction unmatched. The germline CDR1 and CDR2 sequences are SNHLY and FYNNEI.

The count of this clone is one. This chain joins TRBV19 and TRBJ1-5, with 7 nucleotides matching TRBD1. Losses at the gene ends were 5 bases for V and 3 bases for J; bases not matched to a gene: 4. The CDR3 contains 14 residues. Germline CDR1 and CDR2: LNHDA and SQIVND (reference sequence). The CDR3 nucleotides are TGTGCCAGTAGTGGGACAGCCGCCAATCAGCCCCAGCATTTT. Amino acid sequence: CASSGTAANQPQHF.

The V gene is TRBV4-3, the J gene TRBJ2-6; a weak D match, TRBD2 (5 bases). The V and J ends lost 0 bases and 2 bases respectively, with 8 bases between them. Germline V gives CDR1 LGHNA, CDR2 YSLEER. The CDR3 covers 16 residues. For the CDR3, the DNA is TGCGCCAGCAGCCAAGACGAGGGAGCTGGGGCCAACGTCCTGACTTTC. This encodes CASSQDEGAGANVLTF.

The sample holds many counts of this clone. V gene TRBV6-6 combines with J gene TRBJ1-3; TRBD1 agrees at 8 bases. The J segment lost 3 bases and the V segment lost 5 bases, leaving 3 bases of the junction unmatched. CDR1 and CDR2 from the germline V gene are MNHNY and SVGAGI (reference sequence). This CDR3 contains 14 residues. The CDR3 DNA follows: TGTGCCAGCAGTCAGGGGGCGGTTGGAAACACCATATATTTT. Its translation: CASSQGAVGNTIYF.

The chain joins TRBV19 to TRBJ1-1; D gene unclear. This CDR3 comprises 13 residues. V dropped 3 bases and J dropped 5 bases, with 10 bases sitting between them. Germline V lookup: CDR1 LNHDA, CDR2 SQIVND (reference sequence). CDR3 region: CASSMGRWTEAFF. CDR3 nucleotide sequence: TGTGCCAGTAGTATGGGCAGGTGGACTGAAGCTTTCTTT.

V is TRBV11-1 and J is TRBJ2-2; possibly TRBD1 for D (6 bases). The CDR3 has 15 residues. The germline V gene encodes CDR1 SGHAT and CDR2 FQDESV (reference sequence). With 3 bases removed from V and 4 bases from J, the gap between germline ends came to 12 bases. The CDR3 bases are TGTGCCAGCAGCTTCGCGACAGGACGCACCGGGGAGCTGTTTTTT. Its protein product is CASSFATGRTGELFF.

The V call is TRBV6-5, the J call TRBJ1-4; no definite D call. The CDR3 runs 12 residues. The V end lost 2 bases, the J end lost 8 bases, and 6 bases lay between the germline ends. Per germline, CDR1 MNHEY and CDR2 SVGAGI. The CDR3 DNA sequence: TGTGCCAGCAGTTACGCCGGGGAAAAACTGTTTTTT. Its protein is CASSYAGEKLFF.

CDR3 in DNA: TGTGCCATCAACCCGGCTCTAGGAAGGCCAGAACTTGAAGCTTTCTTT. Amino acid sequence: CAINPALGRPELEAFF. The J gene is TRBJ1-1, the V gene TRBV28; D is unclear. Trimming stripped 10 bases from V and 7 bases from J, with 28 bases between. The CDR3 has 16 residues. The germline V gene encodes CDR1 MDHEN and CDR2 SYDVKM.